The 2 T cell receptor beta chains below were found in one sample sequenced in a study of T cells in Graves' hyperthyroidism and ophthalmopathy. RNA transcripts yielded amplified TCR beta CDR3 regions. Researchers ran a first-round RT-PCR on the TCR CDR3 using the HTBI primer set. From the multiplex PCR reads, TCRdb called clonotypes with MiXCR, one entry per CDR3 protein. The sample has 650,000 to 750,000 distinct CDR3 sequences, about 14% seen once. The sample was blood. The receptors stem from a woman aged 18-29 years with Graves' hyperthyroidism.

The chain links TRBV11-3 to TRBJ1-2, with 8 bases that match TRBD1. V dropped 4 bases and J dropped 7; count of bases not matched to a gene: 5. Germline CDR1 SGHNT, CDR2 YENEEA. The CDR3 has 13 residues. The chain's CDR3 is CASSYQGALGYTF. The CDR3 DNA is TGTGCCAGCAGCTACCAGGGGGCACTTGGCTACACCTTC.

This clonotype has ten or more counts. The genes are TRBV6-2 or TRBV6-3 and TRBJ2-7, with D perhaps matching TRBD2 (6 bases). CDR3 size: 17 residues. Deletions cut 7 bases from V and 3 bases from J, with 25 bases between. In germline, CDR1 is MNHEY, CDR2 SVGEGT. The CDR3 coding sequence is TGTGCCAGCACACGTAACCCCCGGGACTCGACTTTCTACGAGCAGTACTTC. Protein sequence: CASTRNPRDSTFYEQYF.